One sample yielded the 8 T cell receptor beta chains listed below, sequenced in a study of T-cell reconstitution after alpha-beta-depleted transplantation in children. A library of TCRbeta sequences, prepared with unique molecular identifiers, was generated. TCRdb recomputed calls from the PCR reads with MiXCR, one row per CDR3 protein. Of 600,000 to 700,000 distinct CDR3 sequences in the sample, about 12% were seen once. Sequencing used PBMCs, obtained before TCRalphabeta/CD19-depleted stem cell transplant. These receptors were obtained from a girl aged 2 to 10 with congenital amegakaryocytic thrombocytopenia, due to receive a stem cell transplant.

The table lists this clonotype with a few counts. The gene calls are TRBV12-3 or TRBV12-4 and TRBJ2-3; TRBD1 might be the D (6 bases). This CDR3 contains 15 residues. V lost 5 bases, J lost 1 base, and 13 bases lay in between. The DNA of the CDR3 is TGTGCCAGCAGTCCGGGACATACCCGCACAGATACGCAGTATTTT. Translated: CASSPGHTRTDTQYF.

The chain employs TRBV7-8 and TRBJ2-5, with D perhaps TRBD1 (5 bases). This CDR3 region has 16 residues. V lost 0 bases and J lost 1, with 12 bases in between. CDR1 and CDR2 (germline): SGHVS, FQNEAQ. This chain's CDR3 is CASSLAGTGSQETQYF. For the CDR3, the DNA is TGTGCCAGCAGCTTAGCCGGCACAGGATCCCAAGAGACCCAGTACTTC.

The table lists this clonotype with many counts. J is TRBJ2-3 and V is TRBV10-3, with 7 bases matching TRBD2. Per germline, CDR1 ENHRY and CDR2 SYGVKD. This CDR3 is 15 amino acids long. V shed 7 bases, J shed 0 bases, and the junction held 7 bases outside the gene matches. CDR3 sequence (DNA): TGTGCCATCAAAGCTAGCGGACCTAGCACAGATACGCAGTATTTT. This codes for CAIKASGPSTDTQYF.

This clonotype was detected a few times. J is TRBJ2-1 and V is TRBV25-1; TRBD2 agrees at 11 bases. V trimming: 6 bases; J trimming: 0 bases; junction bases outside the gene matches: 10. The CDR3 is made up of 18 amino acids. Germline V gene sequence: CDR1 MGHDK, CDR2 SYGVNS. The DNA for the CDR3 is TGTGCCAGCAGATCTACGGGACTAGCGGAGAGCTCCTACAATGAGCAGTTCTTC. Translation gives CASRSTGLAESSYNEQFF.

The J gene is TRBJ2-3, the V gene TRBV21-1; the table assigns TRBD2, which was not confirmed against the DNA. TRBV21-1 is flagged as a pseudogene. The length of the CDR3 is 14 residues. CDR3 in DNA: TGTGCCAGCACCAGGACTAGTTCAGCAGATACGCAGTATTTT. This codes for CASTRTSSADTQYF.

This clonotype was seen many times. The V call is TRBV29-1, the J call TRBJ1-2, with D hard to call. The CDR3 loop spans 12 amino acids. The germline gives CDR1 SQVTM, CDR2 ANQGSEA. The V end was cut by 5 bases, the J end by 7 bases, with 14 bases between. CDR3 coding DNA: TGCAGCGTTTGGATTGGAGAGTCTGGCTACACCTTC. It codes for CSVWIGESGYTF.

This clonotype has at least ten counts. The genes are TRBV5-1 and TRBJ2-3; 8 bases map to TRBD2. The trim removed 4 bases at V and 1 base at J, leaving 5 bases unmatched. The CDR3 consists of 15 residues. Germline CDR1 SGHRS, CDR2 YFSETQ. CDR3 bases: TGCGCCAGCAGCCGGCAGACTAGCGGCACAGATACGCAGTATTTT. Amino acids: CASSRQTSGTDTQYF.

In DNA, the CDR3 is TGCGCCAGCAGCCAAGATCAAGGACTGGTACAGTTCTTC. This codes for CASSQDQGLVQFF. J is TRBJ2-1 and V is TRBV4-1, with D tentatively TRBD2 (5 bases). The CDR3 is made up of 13 amino acids. Trimming removed 0 bases from V and 13 bases from J, with 13 bases in between. The V gene's germline CDR1 is MGHRA and CDR2 YSYEKL.